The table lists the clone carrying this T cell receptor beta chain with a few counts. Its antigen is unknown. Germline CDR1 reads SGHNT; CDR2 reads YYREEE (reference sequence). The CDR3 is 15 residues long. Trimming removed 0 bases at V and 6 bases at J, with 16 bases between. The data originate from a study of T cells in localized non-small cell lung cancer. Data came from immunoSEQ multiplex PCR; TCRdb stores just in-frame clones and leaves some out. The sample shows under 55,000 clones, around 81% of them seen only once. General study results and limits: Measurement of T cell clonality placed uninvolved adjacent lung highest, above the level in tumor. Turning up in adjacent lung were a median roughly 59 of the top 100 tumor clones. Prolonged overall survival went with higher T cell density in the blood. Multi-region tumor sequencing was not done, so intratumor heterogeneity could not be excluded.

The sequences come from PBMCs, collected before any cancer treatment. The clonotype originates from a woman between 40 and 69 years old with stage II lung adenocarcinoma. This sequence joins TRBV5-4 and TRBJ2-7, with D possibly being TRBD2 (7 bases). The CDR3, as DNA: TGTGCCAGCAGCTTGGGGGCGGGGGCCCCCGTCGAGCAGTACTTC. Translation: CASSLGAGAPVEQYF.